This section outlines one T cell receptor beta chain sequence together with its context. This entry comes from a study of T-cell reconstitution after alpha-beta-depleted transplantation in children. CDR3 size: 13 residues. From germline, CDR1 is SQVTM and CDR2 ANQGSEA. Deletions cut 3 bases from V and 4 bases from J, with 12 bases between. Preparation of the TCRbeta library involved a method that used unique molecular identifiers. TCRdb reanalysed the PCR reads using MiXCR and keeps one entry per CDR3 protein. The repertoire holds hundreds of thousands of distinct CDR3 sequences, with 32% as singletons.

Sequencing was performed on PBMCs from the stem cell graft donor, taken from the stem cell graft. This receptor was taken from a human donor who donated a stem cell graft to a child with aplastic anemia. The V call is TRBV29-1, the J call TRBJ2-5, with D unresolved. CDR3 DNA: TGCAGCGTTGAGAGAAATGAGAGAGAGACCCAGTACTTC. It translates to CSVERNERETQYF.